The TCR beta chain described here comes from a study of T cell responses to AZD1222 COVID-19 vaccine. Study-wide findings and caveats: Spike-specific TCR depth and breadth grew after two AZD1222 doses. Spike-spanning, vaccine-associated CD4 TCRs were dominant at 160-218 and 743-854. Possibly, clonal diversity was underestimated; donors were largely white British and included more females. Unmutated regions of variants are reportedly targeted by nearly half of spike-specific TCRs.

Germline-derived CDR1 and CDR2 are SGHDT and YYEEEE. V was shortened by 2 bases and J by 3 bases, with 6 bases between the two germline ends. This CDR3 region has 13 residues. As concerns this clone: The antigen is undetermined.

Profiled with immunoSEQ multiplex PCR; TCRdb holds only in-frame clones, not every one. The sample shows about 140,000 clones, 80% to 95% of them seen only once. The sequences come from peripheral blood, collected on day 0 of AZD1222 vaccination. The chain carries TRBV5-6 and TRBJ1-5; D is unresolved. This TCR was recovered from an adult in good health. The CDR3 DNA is TGTGCCAGCAGCTTTTCGCCCAATCAGCCCCAGCATTTT. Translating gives CASSFSPNQPQHF. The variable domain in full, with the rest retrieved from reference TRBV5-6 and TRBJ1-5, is DAGVTQSPTHLIKTRGQQVTLRCSPKSGHDTVSWYQQALGQGPQFIFQYYEEEERQRGNFPDRFSGHQFPNYSSELNVNALLLGDSALYLCASSFSPNQPQHFGDGTRLSIL.